The 3 T cell receptor beta chains presented below share a single source sample, sequenced in a study of human T cells and chemical hapten exposure (dated by TCRdb to the early 2020s). This specimen's time point label, per the study, means: pre-sensitization, week 0. The treatment or condition label for this specimen denotes: therapeutic diphenylcyclopropenone sensitization with weekly scalp DPC. The library came from RACE. Sequenced using a NextSeq 500. In-frame beta chains were kept once TCRdb had trimmed the public reads at Q25 with fastp and called clones with MiXCR. Rows merge per CDR3 protein into single entries with the most common DNA and genes. Here the sample has around 100,000 distinct CDR3 sequences; roughly 10% occur a single time. In total, the top ten clones hold under 3.5% of the sample. The source was whole blood, collected in connection with sensitization to the hapten diphenylcyclopropenone (DPC). These receptors were collected from a woman aged 60-75 years with alopecia areata. Some clones in this sample may be carry-over from other donors' samples.

This clonotype was seen ten or more times. The chain joins TRBV7-9 to TRBJ1-2; TRBD1 is a possible D gene (5 bases). The CDR3 loop spans 16 amino acids. From germline, CDR1 is SEHNR and CDR2 FQNEAQ (reference sequence). V lost 0 bases to trimming and J lost 6 bases, with 17 bases between them. CDR3: CASSLAERGPSNGYTF. CDR3 sequence (DNA): TGTGCCAGCAGCTTAGCGGAGCGGGGACCCTCTAATGGCTACACCTTC.

This chain connects TRBV14 to TRBJ2-7; D is possibly TRBD1 (6 bases). Germline V gene lookup returns CDR1 SGHDN and CDR2 FVKESK. The CDR3 sequence is 13 residues long. V was trimmed by 4 bases and J by 1 base, leaving 8 bases between them. CDR3 in DNA: TGTGCCAGCAGCCGTCAGGGGTCCTACGAGCAGTACTTC. Its protein product is CASSRQGSYEQYF. Looking up the rest from reference TRBV14 and TRBJ2-7 gives the full variable domain: EAGVTQFPSHSVIEKGQTVTLRCDPISGHDNLYWYRRVMGKEIKFLLHFVKESKQDESGMPNNRFLAERTGGTYSTLKVQPAELEDSGVYFCASSRQGSYEQYFGPGTRLTVT.

This clonotype was counted only a few times. The chain joins TRBV3-1 to TRBJ2-5; D remains ambiguous. The CDR3 loop spans 16 amino acids. The germline V and J ends were trimmed by 0 bases and 5 bases, with 16 bases remaining between them. In germline, CDR1 is LGHDT, CDR2 YNNKEL (reference sequence). The CDR3 loop reads CASSQDLVTPGETQYF. In nucleotides, the CDR3 is TGTGCCAGCAGCCAAGATTTGGTTACCCCCGGGGAGACCCAGTACTTC.